This TCR beta chain was retrieved from a study of blood T cell repertoires in COVID-19. About the study: COVID-19 samples collected from the United States, Italy and Spain covered acute and convalescent phases. In each case, the material was cDNA or gDNA derived from T cells, B-cell-depleted T cells, or PBMCs.

On this clone itself: Other DNA sequences of this sample code for an identical CDR3.

In the original workflow: Cell counts per sample came from amplifying reference gene primers. The assay was immunoSEQ multiplex PCR, and TCRdb's table has in-frame clones only and misses some. D and trimming were read from the DNA, whereas the V and J calls and clone size are those reported in that table. The table shows 310,000 or so clones, with approximately 88% occurring only once. Germline V lookup: CDR1 KGHSH, CDR2 LQKENI. This CDR3 has 14 amino acids. Trimming took 3 bases from V and 2 from J, leaving 10 bases between them. The chain has TRBV18 and TRBJ1-1, with D unclear. The sample was peripheral blood. The clonotype comes from a man between 18 and 29 years old who had recovered from COVID-19. CDR3 DNA: TGTGCCAGCTCACCTGGGCAGGAAAACACTGAAGCTTTCTTT. Amino acids: CASSPGQENTEAFF.